The 13 T cell receptor beta chains in this list originate from one sample, sequenced in a study of post-analysis software for immune sequencing data. Libraries were made from TCR beta cDNA, and they carried unique molecular identifiers. Using its own MiXCR run on the PCR reads, TCRdb lists one record per CDR3 protein. Altogether 750,000 to 950,000 distinct CDR3 sequences are present, about 50% being singletons, with the ten largest covering approximately 4.5%. No antigen has been assigned to these receptors. Findings of the study overall: Roughly 5 TRBV segments, including TRBV5-6, TRBV5-1 and TRBV20-1, were more frequent in patients than controls.

The sample comprised blood. These receptors originate from a girl aged 5 to 17 with multiple sclerosis.

The rearrangement links TRBV10-3 to TRBJ2-7; D not certain. Germline lookup yields CDR1 ENHRY and CDR2 SYGVKD. CDR3 length: 13 residues. Trimming shortened V by 0 bases and J by 3 bases, and 6 bases separated the two germline ends. The CDR3 reads CAISESVNYEQYF. CDR3 DNA: TGTGCCATCAGTGAGTCGGTAAACTACGAGCAGTACTTC.

The J gene is TRBJ2-5, the V gene TRBV6-2 or TRBV6-3, with TRBD2 matching over 8 bases. The germline V gene encodes CDR1 MNHEY and CDR2 SVGEGT. V lost 3 bases to trimming and J lost 5 bases; unmatched junction nucleotides: 5. The CDR3 runs 14 residues. The CDR3 nucleotides read TGTGCCAGCAGTTATAGGACGGGAGGGGAGACCCAGTACTTC. Translating gives CASSYRTGGETQYF.

The chain recombines TRBV29-1 with TRBJ2-5; D is perhaps TRBD2 (5 bases). The CDR3 length is 12 residues. In germline, CDR1 is SQVTM, CDR2 ANQGSEA. Trimming took off 4 bases at V and 5 bases at J, with 11 bases between the two ends. The CDR3 nucleotides read TGCAGCGTTGGGTTCACGGGGGAGACCCAGTACTTC. Its protein product is CSVGFTGETQYF.

This chain uses TRBV6-6 with TRBJ2-7; 8 bases align to TRBD1. After removal of 6 bases from V and 0 bases from J, the junction contained 7 bases not matched to a gene. This CDR3 region has 15 residues. The V gene's germline CDR1 is MNHNY and CDR2 SVGAGI (reference sequence). As DNA, the CDR3 is TGTGCCAGCAGGTCCAGGGGGCGCGGCTCCTACGAGCAGTACTTC. Translation: CASRSRGRGSYEQYF.

V usage is TRBV20-1 and J usage is TRBJ1-4; D gene unclear. Trimming took 0 bases from V and 7 from J, leaving 15 bases between them. Germline-derived CDR1 and CDR2 are DFQATT and SNEGSKA (reference sequence). This CDR3 contains 15 residues. The chain's CDR3 is CSARDGAGAREKLFF. CDR3 nucleotide sequence: TGCAGTGCTAGAGATGGAGCGGGAGCCCGTGAAAAACTGTTTTTT.

As regards this clonotype: As the CDR3 is not closed by the conserved phenylalanine or tryptophan, this likely results from a read error. The V call is TRBV6-5, the J call TRBJ2-7; 8 bases are shared with TRBD1. The CDR3 is 14 residues long. The V segment lost 7 bases and the J segment 4 bases; nucleotides outside the gene matches: 9. Germline V gene lookup returns CDR1 MNHEY and CDR2 SVGAGI. The CDR3 DNA sequence: TGTGCCAGCACCGAGGGGACAGGATATTACGAGCAGTACTAC. Its protein product is CASTEGTGYYEQYY.

This chain joins TRBV20-1 and TRBJ2-4, with 9 bases lining up with TRBD1. The J call may be incorrect, as the DNA end agrees better with TRBJ2-7. The CDR3 is 14 amino acids. The V gene's germline CDR1 is DFQATT and CDR2 SNEGSKA (reference sequence). The CDR3 spells CSAEPGQGIYEQYF. CDR3 coding DNA: TGCAGTGCTGAACCGGGACAGGGTATCTACGAGCAGTACTTC.

This chain links TRBV5-1 with TRBJ1-2; D is ambiguous. Trimming cost V 4 bases and J 9 bases, with 19 bases left between them. CDR1 and CDR2 from the germline V gene are SGHRS and YFSETQ. The CDR3 runs 14 residues. In nucleotides, the CDR3 is TGCGCCAGCAGCCCCCAAGAGGCGTCGGGGAGCTACACCTTC. This translates into CASSPQEASGSYTF.

This clonotype was picked up a small number of times. The genes are TRBV9 and TRBJ2-4; 9 bases match TRBD2. The J call may be incorrect, as the DNA end agrees better with TRBJ2-7. Germline V lookup: CDR1 SGDLS, CDR2 YYNGEE. The CDR3 contains 13 residues. This CDR3 reads CASSVVAGVEQYF. CDR3 sequence (DNA): TGTGCCAGCAGCGTAGTAGCGGGAGTCGAGCAGTACTTC.

V and J are TRBV9 and TRBJ1-6; no clear D. This CDR3 has 14 amino acids. Trimming shortened V by 4 bases and J by 11 bases, and 16 bases separated the two germline ends. From germline, CDR1 is SGDLS and CDR2 YYNGEE. CDR3 coding DNA: TGTGCCAGCAGCCACGGGGAAGAGGGCCCACCCCTCCACTTT. This encodes CASSHGEEGPPLHF.

This chain uses TRBV27 with TRBJ2-4; TRBD1 is a possible D gene (6 bases). The closer fit of TRBJ2-7 to the DNA end suggests the J call may be wrong. CDR1 and CDR2 from the germline V gene are MNHEY and SMNVEV (reference sequence). The CDR3 extends over 14 amino acids. The CDR3 sequence: CASSLRGNDYEQYF. As DNA, the CDR3 is TGTGCCAGCAGTTTGAGGGGGAACGACTACGAGCAGTACTTC.

The genes are TRBV7-2 and TRBJ2-7; 13 bases agree with TRBD2. The CDR3 is made up of 13 amino acids. Germline CDR1 and CDR2: SGHTA and FQGNSA. With V trimmed by 7 bases and J by 7 bases, 4 bases remained unmatched. CDR3: CASKLAGGFEQYF. CDR3 DNA: TGTGCCAGCAAACTAGCGGGGGGGTTTGAGCAGTACTTC.

In DNA form, the CDR3 reads TGTGCCATCAGTGGAAGCGGGGACAGTACCGAGGCCTACACCTTC. Amino acids: CAISGSGDSTEAYTF. The chain carries TRBV10-3 and TRBJ1-2, with 7 positions matching TRBD1. V was pared by 4 bases and J by 10 bases, with 15 bases of the junction left unmatched. Germline V gene data show CDR1 as ENHRY and CDR2 as SYGVKD. The CDR3 sequence is 15 residues long.